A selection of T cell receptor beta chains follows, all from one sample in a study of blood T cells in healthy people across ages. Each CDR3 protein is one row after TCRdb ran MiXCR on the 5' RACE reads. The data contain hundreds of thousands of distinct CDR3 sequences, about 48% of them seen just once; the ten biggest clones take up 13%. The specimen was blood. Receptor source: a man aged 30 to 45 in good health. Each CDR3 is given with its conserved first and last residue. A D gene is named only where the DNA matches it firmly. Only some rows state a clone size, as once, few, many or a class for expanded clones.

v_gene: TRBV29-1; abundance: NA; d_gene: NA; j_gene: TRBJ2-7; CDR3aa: CSVQQGSGGFYEQYF; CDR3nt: TGTAGCGTTCAACAGGGGAGCGGGGGCTTCTACGAGCAGTACTTC
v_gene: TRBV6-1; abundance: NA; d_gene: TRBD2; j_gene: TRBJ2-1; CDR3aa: CASSVPSTSGNNEQFF; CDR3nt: TGTGCCAGCAGTGTCCCCTCGACTAGCGGAAACAATGAGCAGTTCTTC
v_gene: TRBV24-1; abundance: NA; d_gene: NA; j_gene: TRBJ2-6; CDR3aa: CAASDFSDSSGANVLTF; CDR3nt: TGTGCCGCCAGTGATTTCTCGGACAGCTCTGGGGCCAACGTCCTGACTTTC
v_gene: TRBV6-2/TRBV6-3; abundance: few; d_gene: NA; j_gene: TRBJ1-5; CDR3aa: CASSQTQNQPQHF; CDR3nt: TGTGCCAGCAGCCAAACTCAGAATCAGCCCCAGCATTTT
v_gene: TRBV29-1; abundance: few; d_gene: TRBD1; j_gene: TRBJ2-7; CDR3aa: CSVQKSTGGYEQYF; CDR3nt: TGCAGCGTCCAAAAATCGACAGGGGGCTACGAGCAGTACTTC
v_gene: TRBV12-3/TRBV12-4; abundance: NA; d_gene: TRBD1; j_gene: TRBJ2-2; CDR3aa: CASSLTGSLNTGELFF; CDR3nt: TGTGCCAGCAGCCTGACAGGGTCCCTGAACACCGGGGAGCTGTTTTTT
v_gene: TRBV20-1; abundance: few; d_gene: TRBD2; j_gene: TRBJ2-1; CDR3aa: CSASRSGGGGEQFF; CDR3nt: TGCAGTGCAAGTCGTAGCGGGGGTGGGGGTGAGCAGTTCTTC
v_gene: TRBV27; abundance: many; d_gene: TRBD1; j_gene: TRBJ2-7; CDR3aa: CASSLTGVEQYF; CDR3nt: TGTGCCAGCAGCCTGACAGGGGTCGAGCAGTACTTC
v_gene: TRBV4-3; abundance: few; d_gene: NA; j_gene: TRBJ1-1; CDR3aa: CASSQGVGLNTEAFF; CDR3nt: TGCGCCAGCAGCCAGGGGGTAGGGCTGAACACTGAAGCTTTCTTT
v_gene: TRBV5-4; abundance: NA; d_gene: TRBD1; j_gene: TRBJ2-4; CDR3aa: CASSSSGQGTAGQYF; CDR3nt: TGTGCCAGCAGCAGTTCGGGACAGGGGACGGCAGGGCAGTACTTC
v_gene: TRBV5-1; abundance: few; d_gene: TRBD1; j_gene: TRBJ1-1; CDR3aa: CASSDSSTGDTEAFF; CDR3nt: TGCGCCAGCAGCGATTCATCGACAGGGGACACTGAAGCTTTCTTT
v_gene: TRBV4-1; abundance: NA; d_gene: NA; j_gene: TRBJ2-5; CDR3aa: CASSQVWWGAETQYF; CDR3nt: TGCGCCAGCAGCCAAGTTTGGTGGGGGGCCGAGACCCAGTACTTC
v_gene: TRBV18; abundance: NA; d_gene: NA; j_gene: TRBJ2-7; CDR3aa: CASASSSYEQYF; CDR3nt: TGTGCCAGCGCATCGAGCTCCTACGAGCAGTACTTC
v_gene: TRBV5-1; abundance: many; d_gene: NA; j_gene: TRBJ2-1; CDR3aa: CASSARTGSYYNEQFF; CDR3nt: TGCGCCAGCAGCGCGCGTACTGGATCCTACTACAATGAGCAGTTCTTC
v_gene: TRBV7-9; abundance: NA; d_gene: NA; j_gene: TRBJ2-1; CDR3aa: CASSLPASNEQFF; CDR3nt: TGTGCCAGCAGCCTTCCCGCGAGCAATGAGCAGTTCTTC
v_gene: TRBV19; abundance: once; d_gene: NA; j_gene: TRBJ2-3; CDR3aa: CASSILRGSTDTQYF; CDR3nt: TGTGCCAGTAGTATCCTCCGGGGAAGCACAGATACGCAGTATTTT
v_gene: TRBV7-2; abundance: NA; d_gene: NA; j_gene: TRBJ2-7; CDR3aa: CASSLGGLLYNEQYF; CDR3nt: TGTGCCAGCAGCTTAGGTGGACTACTCTACAATGAGCAGTACTTC
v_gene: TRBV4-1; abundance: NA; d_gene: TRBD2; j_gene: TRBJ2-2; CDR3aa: CASSQPRGGTGELFF; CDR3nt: TGCGCCAGCAGCCAACCTCGGGGGGGAACCGGGGAGCTGTTTTTT
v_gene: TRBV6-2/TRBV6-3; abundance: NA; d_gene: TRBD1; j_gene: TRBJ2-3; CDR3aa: CASSPGQGAIADTQYF; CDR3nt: TGTGCCAGCTCCCCCGGACAGGGGGCGATAGCAGATACGCAGTATTTT
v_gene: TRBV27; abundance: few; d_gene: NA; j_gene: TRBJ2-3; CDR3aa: CASSFHYTDTQYF; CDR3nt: TGTGCCAGCAGTTTCCACTACACAGATACGCAGTATTTT
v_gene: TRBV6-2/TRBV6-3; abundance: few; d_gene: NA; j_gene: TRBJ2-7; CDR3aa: CASRSRTTAYYEQYF; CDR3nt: TGTGCCAGCAGATCCCGCACTACAGCTTACTACGAGCAGTACTTC
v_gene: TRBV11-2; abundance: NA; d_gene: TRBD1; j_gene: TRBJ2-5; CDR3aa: CASSLDLTGTKQETQYF; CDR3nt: TGTGCCAGCAGCTTAGATTTGACAGGGACGAAGCAAGAGACCCAGTACTTC
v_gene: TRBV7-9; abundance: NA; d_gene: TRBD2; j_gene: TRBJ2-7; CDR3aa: CASSFPTSGGAVSYNEQYF; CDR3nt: TGTGCCAGCAGCTTCCCGACTAGCGGGGGGGCGGTTTCCTACAATGAGCAGTACTTC
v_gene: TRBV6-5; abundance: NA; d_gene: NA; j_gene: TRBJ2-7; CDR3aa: CASWMGEPYEQYF; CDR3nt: TGTGCCAGCTGGATGGGGGAGCCCTACGAGCAGTACTTC
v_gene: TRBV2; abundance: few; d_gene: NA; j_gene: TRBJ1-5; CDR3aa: CASSMEQGGSQPQHF; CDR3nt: TGTGCCAGCAGTATGGAACAGGGAGGAAGTCAGCCCCAGCATTTT
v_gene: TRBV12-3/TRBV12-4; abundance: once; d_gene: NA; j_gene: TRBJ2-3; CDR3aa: CASSLGVAPDVEYF; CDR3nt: TGTGCCAGCAGTTTGGGAGTGGCCCCAGATGTGGAGTATTTT
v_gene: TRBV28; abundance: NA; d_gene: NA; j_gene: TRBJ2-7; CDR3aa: CASSLVGLNGEQYF; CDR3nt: TGTGCCAGCAGTTTAGTGGGTCTGAACGGCGAGCAGTACTTC
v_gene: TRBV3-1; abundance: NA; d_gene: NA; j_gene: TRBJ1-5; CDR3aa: CASSRTDDNQPQHF; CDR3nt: TGTGCCAGCAGCCGGACAGACGATAATCAGCCCCAGCATTTT
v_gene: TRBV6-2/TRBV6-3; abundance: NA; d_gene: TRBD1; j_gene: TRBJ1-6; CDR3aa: CASSFRGQGAPLHF; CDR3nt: TGTGCCAGCAGTTTTCGTGGACAGGGAGCACCCCTCCACTTT
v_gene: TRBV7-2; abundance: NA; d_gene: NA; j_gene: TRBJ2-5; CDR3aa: CASTQKGGQETQYF; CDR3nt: TGTGCCAGCACCCAAAAAGGGGGCCAAGAGACCCAGTACTTC
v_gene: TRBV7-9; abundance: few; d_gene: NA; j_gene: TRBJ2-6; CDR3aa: CATMDRRSGANVLTF; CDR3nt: TGTGCCACCATGGACCGACGCTCTGGGGCCAACGTCCTGACTTTC
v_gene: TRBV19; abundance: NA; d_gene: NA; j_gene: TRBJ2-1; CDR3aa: CASSIGWGGNYNEQFF; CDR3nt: TGTGCCAGTAGTATAGGATGGGGGGGCAACTACAATGAGCAGTTCTTC
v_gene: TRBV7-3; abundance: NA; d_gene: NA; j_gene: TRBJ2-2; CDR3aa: CASSLTGLDTGELFF; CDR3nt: TGTGCCAGCAGCTTAACCGGGCTGGACACCGGGGAGCTGTTTTTT